A selection of T cell receptor beta chains follows, all from one sample in a study of blood T cell repertoires in COVID-19. The data were produced by immunoSEQ multiplex PCR, yet TCRdb's version contains in-frame clones alone and is incomplete. This table holds fewer than 150,000 clones, about 90% found once. What was sequenced was peripheral blood. These receptors came from a man aged 70 or older who had recovered from COVID-19. Both conserved end residues are part of each CDR3. A D gene is named only where the DNA matches it firmly. Rows give clone size only sometimes, using once, few, many, or a class for an expanded clone.

v_call,j_call,d_call,clone_size,cdr3_nt,cdr3_aa
TRBV4-1,TRBJ1-3,NA,NA,TGCGCCAGCAGCCAAGAGGGTGGGGCAGGGGATCGGGGAAACACCATATATTTT,CASSQEGGAGDRGNTIYF
TRBV24-1,TRBJ2-5,TRBD1,NA,TGTGCCACCAGTGAACCGGGACAGGGTAATCAAGAGACCCAGTACTTC,CATSEPGQGNQETQYF
TRBV7-2,TRBJ2-7,TRBD2,NA,TGTGCCAGCAGATCTGGTGTGGGACTAGATTACGAGCAGTACTTC,CASRSGVGLDYEQYF
TRBV9,TRBJ2-2,TRBD1,NA,TGTGCCAGCGGACAGGGGCCTACCGGGGAGCTGTTTTTT,CASGQGPTGELFF
TRBV28,TRBJ2-2,NA,once,TGTGCCAGCAGTATGGAGGTGGACAGACGAAATAGGAGGGAGCTGTTTTTT,CASSMEVDRRNRRELFF
TRBV2,TRBJ2-2,TRBD1,NA,TGTGCCAGCAGGTGGGACAGGGTCACCGGGGAGCTGTTTTTT,CASRWDRVTGELFF
TRBV7-3,TRBJ2-1,TRBD2,NA,TGTGCCAGCAGCCCTTCCGGGACTAGCTTTAGCAATGAGCAGTTCTTC,CASSPSGTSFSNEQFF
TRBV7-8,TRBJ1-1,NA,NA,TGTGCCAGCAGCATATACAGGGACGACACTGAAGCTTTCTTT,CASSIYRDDTEAFF
TRBV4-1,TRBJ2-5,TRBD2,NA,TGCGCCAGCAGCCCCCAAGCGGGAAGGAGGGAGACCCAGTACTTC,CASSPQAGRRETQYF
TRBV7-8,TRBJ1-2,TRBD1,NA,TGTGCCAGCAGCTTAGCGGGGGTCCCGGGACAGAACATCTATGGCTACACCTTC,CASSLAGVPGQNIYGYTF
TRBV28,TRBJ2-1,TRBD2,NA,TGTGCCAGCAGCGGACTAGCGGGGGGGCAGAGCTCCTACAATGAGCAGTTCTTC,CASSGLAGGQSSYNEQFF
TRBV11-3,TRBJ2-5,TRBD1,NA,TGTGCCAGCAGCTTAGAGGGGACAGGACAAGAGACCCAGTACTTC,CASSLEGTGQETQYF
TRBV30,TRBJ2-3,NA,NA,TGTGCCTGGAGTGTACTACGGACAAGGTTTAGCACAGATACGCAGTATTTT,CAWSVLRTRFSTDTQYF
TRBV6-1,TRBJ2-1,TRBD2,NA,TGTGCCAGCAGTGTCAGCCGACACCCGGGACTAGCGGGGGGGTCCATTGTATTCTTC,CASSVSRHPGLAGGSIVFF
TRBV7-7,TRBJ2-7,NA,NA,TGTGCCAGCAGCTTAGCCGTGAGCTCCTACGAGCAGTACTTC,CASSLAVSSYEQYF
TRBV7-6,TRBJ2-1,TRBD2,NA,TGTGCCAGCAGCCAAACTAGCGGGGGTTACAATGAGCAGTTCTTC,CASSQTSGGYNEQFF
TRBV7-2,TRBJ1-5,NA,once,TGTGCCAGCAGCTTAAATGGTGCGGGGGCGAGTCAGCCCCAGCATTTT,CASSLNGAGASQPQHF
TRBV19,TRBJ2-5,TRBD2,once,TGTGCCAGTAGTATTCGACGGGGGGGAACCCCCCAGTACTTC,CASSIRRGGTPQYF
TRBV7-2,TRBJ2-7,NA,NA,TGTGCCAGCAGCTTAGGACAGGATCTCCATTACGAGCAGTACTTC,CASSLGQDLHYEQYF
TRBV10-1,TRBJ2-1,TRBD2,NA,TGCGCCAGCAGTAGGACTAGCGGGGGAAACAATGAGCAGTTCTTC,CASSRTSGGNNEQFF
TRBV7-3,TRBJ1-3,TRBD1,NA,TGTGCCAGCGCACAGGGGGGGGCTGGAAACACCATATATTTT,CASAQGGAGNTIYF
TRBV2,TRBJ2-5,NA,NA,TGTGCCAGCAGTGCGGAGGGAGAGACCCAGTACTTC,CASSAEGETQYF
TRBV7-2,TRBJ2-2,NA,NA,TGTGCCAGCACCCCCCGGTTTTCCGGGGAGCTGTTTTTT,CASTPRFSGELFF
TRBV24-1,TRBJ2-1,TRBD1,NA,TGTGCCACCAGTGAGACAGGGAGAAGCTCCTACAATGAGCAGTTCTTC,CATSETGRSSYNEQFF
TRBV6-6,TRBJ1-2,NA,NA,TGTGCCAGCAGTCGACAGACAGGAACACCTTTCGGCTACACCTTC,CASSRQTGTPFGYTF
TRBV30,TRBJ1-1,TRBD1,NA,TGTGCCTGGATGGGACAGATGAACACTGAAGCTTTCTTT,CAWMGQMNTEAFF
TRBV28,TRBJ1-4,NA,few,TGTGCCAGCAGTCTAACAGGGCGAGGGGAAAAACTGTTTTTT,CASSLTGRGEKLFF
TRBV11-3,TRBJ2-2,TRBD1,NA,TGTGCCAGCAGCTTCGGACAGGGGACCGGGGAGCTGTTTTTT,CASSFGQGTGELFF
TRBV2,TRBJ2-1,TRBD1,NA,TGTGCCAGCACCAGGGGACAGGGAGGTCACAATGAGCAGTTCTTC,CASTRGQGGHNEQFF
TRBV5-4,TRBJ2-7,TRBD1,NA,TGTGCCAGCAGCGGGGACAGCGACTACGAGCAGTACTTC,CASSGDSDYEQYF
TRBV6-4,TRBJ2-2,NA,NA,TGTGCCTTTGTTCCCCGTTCGAACACCGGGGAGCTGTTTTTT,CAFVPRSNTGELFF
TRBV2,TRBJ2-2,TRBD1,NA,TGTGCCAGCACCTCCAGGGGGAGCACCGGGGAGCTGTTTTTT,CASTSRGSTGELFF
TRBV7-3,TRBJ1-1,NA,NA,TGTGCCCTCCCCCGAGTGTTGCCCCCAATCACTGAAGCTTTCTTT,CALPRVLPPITEAFF
TRBV7-9,TRBJ1-6,NA,NA,TGTGCCAGCAGCTTCGGGGGTTACGGATCACCCCTCCACTTT,CASSFGGYGSPLHF
TRBV21-1,TRBJ2-7,NA,NA,TGTGCCAGCAGCGACAGGGGAACGGCCTACGAGCAGTACTTC,CASSDRGTAYEQYF
TRBV6-5,TRBJ2-7,TRBD2,NA,TGTGCCAGCAGAAGCGGGGGCGGTGGTGCCTACGAGCAGTACTTC,CASRSGGGGAYEQYF
TRBV5-1,TRBJ2-6,NA,NA,TGCGCCAGCAGAGAGTCTGGGGCCAACGTCCTGACTTTC,CASRESGANVLTF
TRBV11-1,TRBJ1-1,NA,NA,TGTGCCAGCAGCCAACCCCCGGCGGGGAACACTGAAGCTTTCTTT,CASSQPPAGNTEAFF
TRBV19,TRBJ1-5,TRBD1,NA,TGTGCCAGTAGTATAAGGTCGGGACAGTCAAATCAGCCCCAGCATTTT,CASSIRSGQSNQPQHF
TRBV4-3,TRBJ1-2,NA,NA,TGCGCCAGCAGCCAAGGGCCCTTCGACAGTCATGGCTACACCTTC,CASSQGPFDSHGYTF
TRBV11-2,TRBJ2-1,NA,once,TGTGCCAGCAGCTTAGTCACCTACAATGAGCAGTTCTTC,CASSLVTYNEQFF
TRBV4-2,TRBJ2-7,NA,NA,TGTGCCAGCAGCCCTCGGCGGGGGCTCGAGCAGTACTTC,CASSPRRGLEQYF
TRBV24-1,TRBJ2-1,NA,NA,TGTGCCACCAGTGCCCCCCAAGACAGAAACAATGAGCAGTTCTTC,CATSAPQDRNNEQFF
TRBV27,TRBJ2-7,TRBD1,NA,TGTGCCAGCAGTTTATGGACAGGGTTCGAGCAGTACTTC,CASSLWTGFEQYF
TRBV4-2,TRBJ2-4,TRBD1,NA,TGTGCCAGCAGCCAGGGACAGGGGAGCGGAGGCAAAAACATTCAGTACTTC,CASSQGQGSGGKNIQYF
TRBV28,TRBJ2-2,TRBD1,NA,TGTGCCAGCAGCCCGTTTCGGACAGGGGGCACCGGGGAGCTGTTTTTT,CASSPFRTGGTGELFF
TRBV7-2,TRBJ2-1,NA,NA,TGTGCCAGCAGCCCCCCGAACAACAATGAGCAGTTCTTC,CASSPPNNNEQFF
TRBV5-5,TRBJ2-3,TRBD1,NA,TGTGCCAGCACCCCTATCGGGACAGGGAGTCCAGATACGCAGTATTTT,CASTPIGTGSPDTQYF
TRBV5-6,TRBJ2-1,TRBD2,NA,TGTGCCAGCCTCAGCGGGGGGTTTGGAAATGAGCAGTTCTTC,CASLSGGFGNEQFF
TRBV18,TRBJ1-2,TRBD1,NA,TGTGCCAGCTCACCACCGGGACAGACAACTAACTATGGCTACACCTTC,CASSPPGQTTNYGYTF
TRBV19,TRBJ1-5,TRBD1,NA,TGTGCCAGTAGTCGTTTCGGGACAGGAATTAGCAATCAGCCCCAGCATTTT,CASSRFGTGISNQPQHF
TRBV5-1,TRBJ1-3,TRBD1,once,TGCGCCAGCAGCCTAGGGACAGGGCAGGTTGGAAACACCATATATTTT,CASSLGTGQVGNTIYF